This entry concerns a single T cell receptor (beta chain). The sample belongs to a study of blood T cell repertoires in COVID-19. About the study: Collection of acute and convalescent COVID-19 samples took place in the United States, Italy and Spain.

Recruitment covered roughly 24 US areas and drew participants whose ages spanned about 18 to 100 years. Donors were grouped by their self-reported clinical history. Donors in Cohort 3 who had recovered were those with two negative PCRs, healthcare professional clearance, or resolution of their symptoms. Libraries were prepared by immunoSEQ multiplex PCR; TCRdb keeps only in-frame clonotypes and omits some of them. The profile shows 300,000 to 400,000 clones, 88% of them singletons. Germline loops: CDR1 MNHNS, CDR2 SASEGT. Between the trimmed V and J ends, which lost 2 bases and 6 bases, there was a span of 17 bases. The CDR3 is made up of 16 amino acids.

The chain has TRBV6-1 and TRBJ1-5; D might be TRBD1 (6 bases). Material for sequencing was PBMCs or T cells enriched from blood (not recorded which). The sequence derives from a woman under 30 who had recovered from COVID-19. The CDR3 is CASSEPRGRESQPQHF. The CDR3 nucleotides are TGTGCCAGCAGTGAACCCCGGGGGCGGGAGAGTCAGCCCCAGCATTTT.